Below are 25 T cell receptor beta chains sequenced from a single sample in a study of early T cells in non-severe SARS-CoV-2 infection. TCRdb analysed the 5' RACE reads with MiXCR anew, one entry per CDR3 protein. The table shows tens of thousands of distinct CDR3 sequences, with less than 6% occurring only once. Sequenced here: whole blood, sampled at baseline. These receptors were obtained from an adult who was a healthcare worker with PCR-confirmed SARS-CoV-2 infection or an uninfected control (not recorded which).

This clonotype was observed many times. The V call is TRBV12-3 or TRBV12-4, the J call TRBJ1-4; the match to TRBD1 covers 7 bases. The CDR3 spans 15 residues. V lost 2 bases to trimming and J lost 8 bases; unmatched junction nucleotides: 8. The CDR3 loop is CASSLLGQGGEKLFF. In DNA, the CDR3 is TGTGCCAGCAGTTTATTGGGGCAGGGGGGCGAAAAACTGTTTTTT.

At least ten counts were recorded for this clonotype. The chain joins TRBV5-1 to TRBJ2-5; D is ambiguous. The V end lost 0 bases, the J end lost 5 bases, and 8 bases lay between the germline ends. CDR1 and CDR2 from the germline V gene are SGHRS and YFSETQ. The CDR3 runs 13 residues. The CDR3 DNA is TGCGCCAGCAGCTTGGGTAGCCGGGAGACCCAGTACTTC. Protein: CASSLGSRETQYF.

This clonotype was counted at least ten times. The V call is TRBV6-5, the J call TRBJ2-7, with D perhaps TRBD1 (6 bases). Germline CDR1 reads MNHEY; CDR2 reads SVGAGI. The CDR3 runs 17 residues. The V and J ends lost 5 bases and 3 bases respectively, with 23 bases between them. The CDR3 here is CASSRPQVQGSNYEQYF. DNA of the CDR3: TGTGCCAGCAGTCGACCGCAAGTACAGGGATCCAACTACGAGCAGTACTTC.

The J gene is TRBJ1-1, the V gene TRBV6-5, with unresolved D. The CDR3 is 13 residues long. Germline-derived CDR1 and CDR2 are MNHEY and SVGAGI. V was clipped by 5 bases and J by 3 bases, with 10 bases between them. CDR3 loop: CASSTEGDTEAFF. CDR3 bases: TGTGCCAGCAGTACGGAAGGAGACACTGAAGCTTTCTTT.

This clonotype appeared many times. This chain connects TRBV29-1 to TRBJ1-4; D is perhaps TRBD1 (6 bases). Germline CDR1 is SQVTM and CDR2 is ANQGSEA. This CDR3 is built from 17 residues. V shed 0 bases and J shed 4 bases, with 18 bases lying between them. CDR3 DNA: TGCAGCGTTGAAGATCCGATCGAGGGGGGAAATAATGAAAAACTGTTTTTT. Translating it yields CSVEDPIEGGNNEKLFF.

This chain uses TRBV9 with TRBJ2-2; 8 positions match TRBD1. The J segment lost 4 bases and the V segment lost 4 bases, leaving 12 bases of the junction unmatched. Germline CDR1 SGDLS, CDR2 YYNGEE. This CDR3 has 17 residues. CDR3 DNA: TGTGCCAGCAGCTCCAGCCCCAGGACAGGGCGCACCGGGGAGCTGTTTTTT. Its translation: CASSSSPRTGRTGELFF. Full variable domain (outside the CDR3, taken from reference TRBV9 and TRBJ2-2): DSGVTQTPKHLITATGQRVTLRCSPRSGDLSVYWYQQSLDQGLQFLIQYYNGEERAKGNILERFSAQQFPDLHSELNLSSLELGDSALYFCASSSSPRTGRTGELFFGEGSRLTVL.

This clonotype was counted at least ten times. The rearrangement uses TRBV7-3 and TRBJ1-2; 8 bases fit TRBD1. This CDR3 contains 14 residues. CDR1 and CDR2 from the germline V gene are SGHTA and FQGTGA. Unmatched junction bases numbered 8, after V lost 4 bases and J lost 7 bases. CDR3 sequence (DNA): TGTGCCAGCAGCTCACAGGGGGAATTGGGTGGCTACACCTTC. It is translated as CASSSQGELGGYTF.

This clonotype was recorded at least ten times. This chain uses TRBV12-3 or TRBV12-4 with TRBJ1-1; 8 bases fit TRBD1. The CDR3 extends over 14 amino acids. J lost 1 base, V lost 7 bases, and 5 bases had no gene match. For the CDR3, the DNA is TGTGCCAGCACCCGGACAGGGAGGAACACTGAAGCTTTCTTT. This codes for CASTRTGRNTEAFF.

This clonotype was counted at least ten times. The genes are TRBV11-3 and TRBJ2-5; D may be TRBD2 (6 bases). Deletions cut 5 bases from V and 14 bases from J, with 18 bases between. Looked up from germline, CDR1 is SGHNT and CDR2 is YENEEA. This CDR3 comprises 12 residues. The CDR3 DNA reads TGTGCCAGCAGCCCCCGAGGGCAGGAGGGATACTTC. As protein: CASSPRGQEGYF.

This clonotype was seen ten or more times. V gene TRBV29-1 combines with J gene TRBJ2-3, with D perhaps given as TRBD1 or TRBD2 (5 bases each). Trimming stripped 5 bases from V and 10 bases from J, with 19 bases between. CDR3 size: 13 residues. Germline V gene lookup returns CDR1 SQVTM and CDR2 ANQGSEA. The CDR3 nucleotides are TGCAGCGTTCAGACTTCCGGGGCTCCAGCGCAGTATTTT. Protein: CSVQTSGAPAQYF.

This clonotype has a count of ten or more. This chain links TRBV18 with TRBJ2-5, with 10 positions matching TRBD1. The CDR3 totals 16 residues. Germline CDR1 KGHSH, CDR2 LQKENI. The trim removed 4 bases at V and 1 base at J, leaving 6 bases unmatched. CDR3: CASSRTGGQVQETQYF. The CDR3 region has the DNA TGTGCCAGCTCACGGACAGGGGGACAAGTCCAAGAGACCCAGTACTTC. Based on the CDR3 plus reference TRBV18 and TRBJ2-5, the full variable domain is NAGVMQNPRHLVRRRGQEARLRCSPMKGHSHVYWYRQLPEEGLKFMVYLQKENIIDESGMPKERFSAEFPKEGPSILRIQQVVRGDSAAYFCASSRTGGQVQETQYFGPGTRLLVL.

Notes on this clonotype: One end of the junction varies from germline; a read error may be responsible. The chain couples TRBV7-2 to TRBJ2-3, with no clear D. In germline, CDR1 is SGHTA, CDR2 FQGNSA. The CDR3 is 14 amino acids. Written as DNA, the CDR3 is TGTCCCAGCAGCTTAGACGGGTCAGGTGATACGCAGTATTTT. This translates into CPSSLDGSGDTQYF.

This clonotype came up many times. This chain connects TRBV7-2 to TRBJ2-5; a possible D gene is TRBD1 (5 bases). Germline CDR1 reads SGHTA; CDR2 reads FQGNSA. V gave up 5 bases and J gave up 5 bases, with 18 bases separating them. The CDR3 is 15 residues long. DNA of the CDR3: TGTGCCAGCAGCCGTAGGGGTTCGACAGAGGAGACCCAGTACTTC. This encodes CASSRRGSTEETQYF. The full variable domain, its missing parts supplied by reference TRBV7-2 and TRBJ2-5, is GAGVSQSPSNKVTEKGKDVELRCDPISGHTALYWYRQSLGQGLEFLIYFQGNSAPDKSGLPSDRFSAERTGGSVSTLTIQRTQQEDSAVYLCASSRRGSTEETQYFGPGTRLLVL.

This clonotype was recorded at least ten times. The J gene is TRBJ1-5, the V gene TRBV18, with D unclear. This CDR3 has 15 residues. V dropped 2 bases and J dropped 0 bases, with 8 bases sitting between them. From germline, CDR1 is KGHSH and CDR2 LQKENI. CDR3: CASSPNGNSNQPQHF. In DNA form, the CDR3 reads TGTGCCAGCTCACCAAATGGGAATAGCAATCAGCCCCAGCATTTT.

Here the CDR3 reads CASLPGGPHDAQYF. CDR3 DNA: TGTGCCAGCTTGCCCGGGGGGCCGCATGACGCGCAGTATTTT. The gene calls are TRBV7-2 and TRBJ2-3; TRBD2 might be the D (7 bases). The CDR3 loop spans 14 amino acids. V lost 8 bases and J 10 bases, leaving 22 bases between the germline ends. Germline V gene data show CDR1 as SGHTA and CDR2 as FQGNSA.

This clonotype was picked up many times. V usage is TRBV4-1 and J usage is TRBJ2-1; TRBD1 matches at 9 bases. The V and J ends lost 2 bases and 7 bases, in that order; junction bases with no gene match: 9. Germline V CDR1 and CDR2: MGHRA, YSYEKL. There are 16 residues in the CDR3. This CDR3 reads CASSQPLGTGSNEQFF. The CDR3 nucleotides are TGCGCCAGCAGCCAACCATTAGGGACAGGGTCTAATGAGCAGTTCTTC.

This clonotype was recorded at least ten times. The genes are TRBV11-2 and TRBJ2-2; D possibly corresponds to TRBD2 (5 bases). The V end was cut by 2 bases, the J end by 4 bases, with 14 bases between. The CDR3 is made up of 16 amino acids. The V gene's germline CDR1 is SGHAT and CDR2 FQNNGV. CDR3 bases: TGTGCCAGCAGCTTACTCAGAGGGCGAAGCACCGGGGAGCTGTTTTTT. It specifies CASSLLRGRSTGELFF.

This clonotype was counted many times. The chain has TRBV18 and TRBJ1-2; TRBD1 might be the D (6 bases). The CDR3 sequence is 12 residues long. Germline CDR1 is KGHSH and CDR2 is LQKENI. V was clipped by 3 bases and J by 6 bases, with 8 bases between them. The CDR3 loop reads CASSPGGDGYTF. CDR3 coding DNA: TGTGCCAGCTCACCGGGGGGCGATGGCTACACCTTC. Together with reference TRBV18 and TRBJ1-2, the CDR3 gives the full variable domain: NAGVMQNPRHLVRRRGQEARLRCSPMKGHSHVYWYRQLPEEGLKFMVYLQKENIIDESGMPKERFSAEFPKEGPSILRIQQVVRGDSAAYFCASSPGGDGYTFGSGTRLTVV.

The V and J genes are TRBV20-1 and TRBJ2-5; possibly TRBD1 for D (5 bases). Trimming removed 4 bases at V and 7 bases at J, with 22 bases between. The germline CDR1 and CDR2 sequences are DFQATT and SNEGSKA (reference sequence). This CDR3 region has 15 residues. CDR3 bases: TGCAGTGCTACAGGGCCCGGGCTAACCTCTGGGACCCAGTACTTC. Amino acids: CSATGPGLTSGTQYF.

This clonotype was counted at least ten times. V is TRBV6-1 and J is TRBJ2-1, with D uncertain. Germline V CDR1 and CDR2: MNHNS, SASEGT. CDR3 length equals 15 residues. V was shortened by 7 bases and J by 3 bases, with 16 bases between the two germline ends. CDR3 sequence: CASTLDRSYYNEQFF. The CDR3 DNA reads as TGTGCCAGCACCTTGGACCGTTCTTACTACAATGAGCAGTTCTTC.

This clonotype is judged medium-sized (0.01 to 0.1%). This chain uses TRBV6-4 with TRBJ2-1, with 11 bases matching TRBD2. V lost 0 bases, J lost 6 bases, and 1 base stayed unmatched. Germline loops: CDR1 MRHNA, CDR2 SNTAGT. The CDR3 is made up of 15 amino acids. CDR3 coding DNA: TGTGCCAGCAGTGACTCTAGCGGGGGGGCCAATGAGCAGTTCTTC. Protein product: CASSDSSGGANEQFF.

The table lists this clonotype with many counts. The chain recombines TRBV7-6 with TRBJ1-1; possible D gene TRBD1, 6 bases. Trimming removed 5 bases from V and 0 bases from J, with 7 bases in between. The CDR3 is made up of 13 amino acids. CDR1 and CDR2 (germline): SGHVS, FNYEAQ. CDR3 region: CASSRTVNTEAFF. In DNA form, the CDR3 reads TGTGCCAGCAGCCGGACAGTGAACACTGAAGCTTTCTTT.

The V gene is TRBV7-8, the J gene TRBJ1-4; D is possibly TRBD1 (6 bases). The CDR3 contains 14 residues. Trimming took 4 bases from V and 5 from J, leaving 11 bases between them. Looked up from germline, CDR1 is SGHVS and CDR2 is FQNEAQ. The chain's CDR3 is CASSSQGQNEKLFF. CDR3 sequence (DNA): TGTGCCAGCAGCTCCCAAGGACAGAATGAAAAACTGTTTTTT. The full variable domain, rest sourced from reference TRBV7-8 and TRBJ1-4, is GAGVSQSPRYKVAKRGQDVALRCDPISGHVSLFWYQQALGQGPEFLTYFQNEAQLDKSGLPSDRFFAERPEGSVSTLKIQRTQQEDSAVYLCASSSQGQNEKLFFGSGTQLSVL.

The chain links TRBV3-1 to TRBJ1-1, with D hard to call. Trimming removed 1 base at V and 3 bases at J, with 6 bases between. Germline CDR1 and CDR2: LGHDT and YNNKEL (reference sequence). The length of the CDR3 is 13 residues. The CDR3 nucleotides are TGTGCCAGCAGCCAAGTTGAGGACACTGAAGCTTTCTTT. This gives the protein CASSQVEDTEAFF.

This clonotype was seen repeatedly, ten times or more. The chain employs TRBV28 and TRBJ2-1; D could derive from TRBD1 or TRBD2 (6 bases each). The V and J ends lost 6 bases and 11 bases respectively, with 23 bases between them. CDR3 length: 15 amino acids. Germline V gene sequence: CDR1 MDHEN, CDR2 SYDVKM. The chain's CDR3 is CASSPGGPQEWKQFF. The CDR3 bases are TGTGCCAGCAGCCCCGGGGGCCCACAGGAATGGAAGCAGTTCTTC.